The clone carrying this TCR beta chain was counted many times. The antigen is unknown. Read data end 3 residues before the CDR3 end; the end is taken from the germline J gene. Caucasian heritage predominated among both patients and controls. This sample is part of a study of T cell clonality in common variable immunodeficiency. Findings and caveats of the study: Common variable immunodeficiency TCR beta sequences reportedly had fewer deletions and N-nucleotide insertions.

The table came from immunoSEQ multiplex PCR; TCRdb's copy has only in-frame clones and leaves some out. The profile covers some 80,000 clones, none occurring a single time. Germline CDR1 MGHRA, CDR2 YSYEKL. V was clipped by 4 bases and J by 3 bases, with 13 bases between them. This CDR3 contains 14 residues. The chain is built from TRBV4-1 and TRBJ2-7; D perhaps matches TRBD1 (6 bases). The origin of this receptor is a person aged 18-70 years in good health. The source material was peripheral blood mononuclear cells. This CDR3 is CASSRRDTYYEQYF. CDR3 bases read: TGCGCCAGCAGCCGCCGGGACACATACTACGAG.